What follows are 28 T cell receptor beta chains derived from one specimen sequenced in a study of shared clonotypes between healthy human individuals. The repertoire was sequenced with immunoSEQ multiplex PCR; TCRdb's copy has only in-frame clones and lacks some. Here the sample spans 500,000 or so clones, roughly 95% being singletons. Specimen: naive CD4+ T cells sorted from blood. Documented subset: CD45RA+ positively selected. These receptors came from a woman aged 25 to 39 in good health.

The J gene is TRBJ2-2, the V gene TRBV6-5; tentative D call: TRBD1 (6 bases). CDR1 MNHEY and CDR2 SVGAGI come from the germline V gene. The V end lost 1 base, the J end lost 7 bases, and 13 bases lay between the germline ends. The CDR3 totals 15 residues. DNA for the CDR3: TGTGCCAGCAGTTACTACAGGGACCGGAACGGGGAGCTGTTTTTT. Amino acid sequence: CASSYYRDRNGELFF.

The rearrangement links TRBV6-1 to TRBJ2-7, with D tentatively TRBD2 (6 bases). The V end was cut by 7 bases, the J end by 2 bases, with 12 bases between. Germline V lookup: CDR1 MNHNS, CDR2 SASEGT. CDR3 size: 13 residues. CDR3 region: CASKPLAAYEQYF. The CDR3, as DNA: TGTGCCAGCAAACCACTAGCAGCCTACGAGCAGTACTTC.

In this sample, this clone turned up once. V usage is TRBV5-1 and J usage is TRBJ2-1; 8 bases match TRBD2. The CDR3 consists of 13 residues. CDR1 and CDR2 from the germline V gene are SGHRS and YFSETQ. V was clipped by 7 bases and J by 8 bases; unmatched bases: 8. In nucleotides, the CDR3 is TGCGCCAGCTTGGGGACTAGGAGCGATGAGCAGTTCTTC. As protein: CASLGTRSDEQFF.

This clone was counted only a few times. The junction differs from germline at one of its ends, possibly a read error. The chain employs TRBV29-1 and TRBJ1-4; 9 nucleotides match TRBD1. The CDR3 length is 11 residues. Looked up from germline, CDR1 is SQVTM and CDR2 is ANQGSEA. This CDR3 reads CSVESGTGLYF. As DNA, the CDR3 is TGCAGCGTTGAATCCGGGACAGGGCTTTATTTT. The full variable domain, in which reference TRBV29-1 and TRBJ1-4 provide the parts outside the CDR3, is SAVISQKPSRDICQRGTSLTIQCQVDSQVTMMFWYRQQPGQSLTLIATANQGSEATYESGFVIDKFPISRPNLTFSTLTVSNMSPEDSSIYLCSVESGTGLYFGSGTQLSVL.

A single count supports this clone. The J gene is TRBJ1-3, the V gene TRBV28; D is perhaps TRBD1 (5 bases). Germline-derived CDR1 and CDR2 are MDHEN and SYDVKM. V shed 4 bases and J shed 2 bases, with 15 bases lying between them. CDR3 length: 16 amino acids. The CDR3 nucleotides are TGTGCCAGCAGTTCCGGGGCCGCCGAGCCTGGAAACACCATATATTTT. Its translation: CASSSGAAEPGNTIYF.

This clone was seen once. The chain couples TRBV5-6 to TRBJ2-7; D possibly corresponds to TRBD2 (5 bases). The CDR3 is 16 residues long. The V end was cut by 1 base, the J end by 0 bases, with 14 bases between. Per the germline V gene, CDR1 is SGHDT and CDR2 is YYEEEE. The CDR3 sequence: CASSLLGAGRSYEQYF. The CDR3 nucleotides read TGTGCCAGCAGCTTGCTGGGTGCGGGCCGCTCCTACGAGCAGTACTTC.

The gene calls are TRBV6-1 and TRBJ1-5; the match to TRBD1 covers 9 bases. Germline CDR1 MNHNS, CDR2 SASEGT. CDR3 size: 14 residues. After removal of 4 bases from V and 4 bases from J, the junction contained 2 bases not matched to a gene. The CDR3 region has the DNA TGTGCCAGCAGTGGGGACAGGGAGAATCAGCCCCAGCATTTT. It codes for CASSGDRENQPQHF.

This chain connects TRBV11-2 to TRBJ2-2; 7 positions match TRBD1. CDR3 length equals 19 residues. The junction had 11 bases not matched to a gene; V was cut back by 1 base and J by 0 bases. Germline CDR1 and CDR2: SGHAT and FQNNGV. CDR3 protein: CASSLVNQWDSPNTGELFF. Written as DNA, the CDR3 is TGTGCCAGCAGCTTAGTTAACCAATGGGACAGCCCGAACACCGGGGAGCTGTTTTTT.

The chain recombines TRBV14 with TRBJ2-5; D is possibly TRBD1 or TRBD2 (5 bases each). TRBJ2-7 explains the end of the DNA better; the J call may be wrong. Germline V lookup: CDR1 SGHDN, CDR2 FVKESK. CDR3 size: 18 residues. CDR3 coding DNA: TGTGCCAGCAGCCAAGAGTTCCGGGGACCTGGGTTTTCCTACGAGCAGTACTTC. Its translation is CASSQEFRGPGFSYEQYF.

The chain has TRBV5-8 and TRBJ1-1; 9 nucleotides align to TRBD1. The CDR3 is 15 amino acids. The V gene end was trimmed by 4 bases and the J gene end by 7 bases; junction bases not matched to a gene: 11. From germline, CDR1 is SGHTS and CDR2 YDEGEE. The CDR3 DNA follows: TGTGCCAGCAGCCCTGGCTGGACAGGGGTTAATGAAGCTTTCTTT. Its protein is CASSPGWTGVNEAFF.

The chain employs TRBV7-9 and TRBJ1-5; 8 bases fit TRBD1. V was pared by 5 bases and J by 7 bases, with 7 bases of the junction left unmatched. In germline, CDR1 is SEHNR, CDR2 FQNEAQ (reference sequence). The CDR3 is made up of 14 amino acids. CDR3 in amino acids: CASSEDRVRQPQHF. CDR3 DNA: TGTGCCAGCAGCGAGGACAGGGTGAGGCAGCCCCAGCATTTT. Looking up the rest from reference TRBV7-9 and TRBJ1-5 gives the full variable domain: DTGVSQNPRHKITKRGQNVTFRCDPISEHNRLYWYRQTLGQGPEFLTYFQNEAQLEKSRLLSDRFSAERPKGSFSTLEIQRTEQGDSAMYLCASSEDRVRQPQHFGDGTRLSIL.

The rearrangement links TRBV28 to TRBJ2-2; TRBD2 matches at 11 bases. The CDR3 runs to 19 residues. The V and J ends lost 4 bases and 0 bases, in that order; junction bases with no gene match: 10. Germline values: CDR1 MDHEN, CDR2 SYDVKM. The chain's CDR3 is CASSSTLGLAGANTGELFF. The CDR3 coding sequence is TGTGCCAGCAGTTCCACTCTAGGACTAGCGGGCGCGAACACCGGGGAGCTGTTTTTT.

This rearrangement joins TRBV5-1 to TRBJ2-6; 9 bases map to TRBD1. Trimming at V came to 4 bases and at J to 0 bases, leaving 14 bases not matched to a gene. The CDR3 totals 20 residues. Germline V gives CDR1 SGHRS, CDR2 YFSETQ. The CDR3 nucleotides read TGCGCCAGCAGCCCAACCATGGGACAGGGAACTACCTCTGGGGCCAACGTCCTGACTTTC. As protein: CASSPTMGQGTTSGANVLTF.

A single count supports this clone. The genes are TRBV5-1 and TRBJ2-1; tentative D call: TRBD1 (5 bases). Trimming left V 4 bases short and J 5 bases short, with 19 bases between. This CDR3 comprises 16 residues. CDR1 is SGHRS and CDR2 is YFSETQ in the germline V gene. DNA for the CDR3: TGCGCCAGCAGCCCCCTGACCGCAGGGTTGGACAATGAGCAGTTCTTC. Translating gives CASSPLTAGLDNEQFF.

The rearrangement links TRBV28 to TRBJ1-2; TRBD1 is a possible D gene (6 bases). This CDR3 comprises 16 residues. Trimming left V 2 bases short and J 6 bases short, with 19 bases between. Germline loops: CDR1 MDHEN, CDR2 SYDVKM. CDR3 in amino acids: CASSLGGPARTDGYTF. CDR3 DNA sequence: TGTGCCAGCAGTTTAGGGGGCCCGGCCCGAACTGATGGCTACACCTTC.

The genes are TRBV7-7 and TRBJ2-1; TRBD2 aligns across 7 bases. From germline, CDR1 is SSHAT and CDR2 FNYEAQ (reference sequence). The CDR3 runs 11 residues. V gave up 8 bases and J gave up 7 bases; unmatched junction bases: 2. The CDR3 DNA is TGTGCCAGCGCGGGAGAGAATGAGCAGTTCTTC. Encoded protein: CASAGENEQFF.

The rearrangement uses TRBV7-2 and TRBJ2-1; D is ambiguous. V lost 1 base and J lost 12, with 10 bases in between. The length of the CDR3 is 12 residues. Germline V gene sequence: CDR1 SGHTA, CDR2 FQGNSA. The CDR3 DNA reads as TGTGCCAGCAGCTTAGGTGCGATCGGGCAGTTCTTC. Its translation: CASSLGAIGQFF.

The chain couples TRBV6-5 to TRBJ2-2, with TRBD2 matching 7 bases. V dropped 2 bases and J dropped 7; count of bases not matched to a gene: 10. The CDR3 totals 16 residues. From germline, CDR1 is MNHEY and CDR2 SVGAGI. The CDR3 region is CASSYTWPGEGGELFF. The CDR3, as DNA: TGTGCCAGCAGTTACACCTGGCCGGGGGAGGGCGGGGAGCTGTTTTTT.

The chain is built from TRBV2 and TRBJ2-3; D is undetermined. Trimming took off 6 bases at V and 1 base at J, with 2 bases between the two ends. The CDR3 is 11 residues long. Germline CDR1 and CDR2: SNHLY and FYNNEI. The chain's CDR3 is CASRGTDTQYF. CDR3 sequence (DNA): TGTGCCAGCAGAGGCACAGATACGCAGTATTTT.

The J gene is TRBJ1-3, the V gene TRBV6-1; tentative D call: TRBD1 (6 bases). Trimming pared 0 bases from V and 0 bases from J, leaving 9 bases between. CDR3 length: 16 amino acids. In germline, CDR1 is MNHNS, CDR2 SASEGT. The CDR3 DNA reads TGTGCCAGCAGTGAAGCCGACAGGAGCTCTGGAAACACCATATATTTT. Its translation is CASSEADRSSGNTIYF.

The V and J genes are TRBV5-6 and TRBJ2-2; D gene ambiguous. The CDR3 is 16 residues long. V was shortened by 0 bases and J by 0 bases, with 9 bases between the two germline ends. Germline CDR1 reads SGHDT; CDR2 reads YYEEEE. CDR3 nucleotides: TGTGCCAGCAGCTTGGCGGGTCAGCCGAACACCGGGGAGCTGTTTTTT. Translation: CASSLAGQPNTGELFF.

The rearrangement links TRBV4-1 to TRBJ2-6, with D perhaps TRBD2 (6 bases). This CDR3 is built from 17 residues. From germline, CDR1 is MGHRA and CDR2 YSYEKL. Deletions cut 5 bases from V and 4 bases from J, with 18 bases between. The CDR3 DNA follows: TGCGCCAGCAGCGGGACTCCATCCCCCCCAGGGGCCAACGTCCTGACTTTC. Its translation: CASSGTPSPPGANVLTF.

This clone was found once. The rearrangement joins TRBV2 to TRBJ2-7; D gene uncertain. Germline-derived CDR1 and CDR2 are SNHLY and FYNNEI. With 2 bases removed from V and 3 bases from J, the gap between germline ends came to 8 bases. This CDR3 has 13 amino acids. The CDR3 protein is CASSEFLRYEQYF. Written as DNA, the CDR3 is TGTGCCAGCAGTGAATTTCTCCGCTACGAGCAGTACTTC.

Here the CDR3 DNA reads TGTGCCAGCAGTGGGCAGGGGTACGGCTACACCTTC. Translating it yields CASSGQGYGYTF. The V and J genes are TRBV13 and TRBJ1-2; TRBD1 might be the D (6 bases). The CDR3 is made up of 12 amino acids. The germline V gene has CDR1 PRHDT and CDR2 FYEKMQ (reference sequence). V was shortened by 6 bases and J by 8 bases, with 13 bases between the two germline ends.

In nucleotides, the CDR3 is TGCGCCAGCAGCAAGGGACTAGCGGAAATAGATACGCAGTATTTT. Translating it yields CASSKGLAEIDTQYF. This chain links TRBV5-1 with TRBJ2-3, with TRBD2 matching over 11 bases. Per germline, CDR1 SGHRS and CDR2 YFSETQ. V gave up 4 bases and J gave up 5 bases; unmatched junction bases: 6. The CDR3 length is 15 residues.

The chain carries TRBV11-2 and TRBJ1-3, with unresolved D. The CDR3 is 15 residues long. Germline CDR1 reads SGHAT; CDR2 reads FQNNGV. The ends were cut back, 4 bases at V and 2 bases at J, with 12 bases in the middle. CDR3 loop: CASSSERLPGNTIYF. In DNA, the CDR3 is TGTGCCAGCAGCTCGGAACGGTTGCCTGGAAACACCATATATTTT.

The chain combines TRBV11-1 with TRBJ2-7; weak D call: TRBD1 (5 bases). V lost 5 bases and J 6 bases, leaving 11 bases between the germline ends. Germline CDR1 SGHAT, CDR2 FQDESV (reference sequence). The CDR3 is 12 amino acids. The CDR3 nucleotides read TGTGCCAGCAGCCAGGATCAGGGCGAGCAGTACTTC. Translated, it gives CASSQDQGEQYF.

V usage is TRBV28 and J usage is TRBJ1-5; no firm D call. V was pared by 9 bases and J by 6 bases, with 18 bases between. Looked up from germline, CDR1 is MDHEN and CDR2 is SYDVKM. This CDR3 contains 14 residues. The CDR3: CASFKLPRSQPQHF. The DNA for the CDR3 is TGTGCCAGTTTCAAATTGCCCAGGAGTCAGCCCCAGCATTTT.